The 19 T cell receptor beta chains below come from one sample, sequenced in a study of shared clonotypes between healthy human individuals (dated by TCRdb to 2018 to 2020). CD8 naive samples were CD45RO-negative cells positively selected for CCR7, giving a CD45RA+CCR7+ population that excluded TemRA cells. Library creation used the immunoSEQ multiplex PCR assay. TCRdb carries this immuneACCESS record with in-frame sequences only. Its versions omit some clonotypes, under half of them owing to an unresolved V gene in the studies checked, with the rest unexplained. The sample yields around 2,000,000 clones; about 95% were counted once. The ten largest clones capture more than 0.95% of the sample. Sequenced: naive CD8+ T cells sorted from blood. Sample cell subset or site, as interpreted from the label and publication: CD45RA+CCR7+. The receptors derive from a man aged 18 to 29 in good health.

The DNA of the CDR3 is TGTGCCAGCAGTGGGGCAGGACCAGAGAACACTGAAGCTTTCTTT. This gives the protein CASSGAGPENTEAFF. The chain joins TRBV2 to TRBJ1-1; D ambiguous. The V gene lost 4 bases and the J gene lost 1 base, with 13 bases spanning the gap. The CDR3 spans 15 residues. Germline lookup yields CDR1 SNHLY and CDR2 FYNNEI.

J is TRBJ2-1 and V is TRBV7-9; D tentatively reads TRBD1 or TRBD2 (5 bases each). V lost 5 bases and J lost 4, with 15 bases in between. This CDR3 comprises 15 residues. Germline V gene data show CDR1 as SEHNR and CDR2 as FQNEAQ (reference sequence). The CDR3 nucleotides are TGTGCCAGCAGCCAGGGATATGGGAGATACAATGAGCAGTTCTTC. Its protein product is CASSQGYGRYNEQFF.

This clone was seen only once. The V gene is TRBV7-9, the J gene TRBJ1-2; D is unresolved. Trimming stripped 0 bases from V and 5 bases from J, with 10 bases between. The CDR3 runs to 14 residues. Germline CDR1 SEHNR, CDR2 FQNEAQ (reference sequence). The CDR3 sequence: CASSLAPQRYGYTF. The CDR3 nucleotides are TGTGCCAGCAGCTTAGCGCCGCAGCGATATGGCTACACCTTC.

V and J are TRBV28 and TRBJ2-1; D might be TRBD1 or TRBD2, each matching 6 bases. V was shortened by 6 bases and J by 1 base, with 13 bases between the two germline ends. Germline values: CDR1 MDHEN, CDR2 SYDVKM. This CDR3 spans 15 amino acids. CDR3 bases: TGTGCCAGCAGGGAGGGTACAGGGTCCTACAATGAGCAGTTCTTC. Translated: CASREGTGSYNEQFF.

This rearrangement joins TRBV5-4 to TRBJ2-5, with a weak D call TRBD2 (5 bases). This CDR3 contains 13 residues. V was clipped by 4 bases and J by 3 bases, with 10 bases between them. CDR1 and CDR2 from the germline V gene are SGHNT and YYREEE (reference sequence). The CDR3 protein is CASSPLEEETQYF. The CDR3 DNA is TGTGCCAGCAGCCCATTGGAGGAAGAGACCCAGTACTTC.

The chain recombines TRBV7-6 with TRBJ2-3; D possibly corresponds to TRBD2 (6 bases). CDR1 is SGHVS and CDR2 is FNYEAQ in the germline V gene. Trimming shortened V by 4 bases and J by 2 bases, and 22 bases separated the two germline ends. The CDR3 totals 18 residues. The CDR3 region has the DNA TGTGCCAGCAGCTCGCAGATCTTTAGCGGTAGCTTCACAGATACGCAGTATTTT. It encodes CASSSQIFSGSFTDTQYF.

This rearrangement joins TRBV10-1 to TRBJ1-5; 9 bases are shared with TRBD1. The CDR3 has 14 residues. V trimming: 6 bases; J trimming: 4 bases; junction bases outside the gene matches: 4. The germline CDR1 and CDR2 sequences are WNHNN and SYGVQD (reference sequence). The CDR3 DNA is TGCGCCAGCAGAAGGGACAGGGAAAATCAGCCCCAGCATTTT. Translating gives CASRRDRENQPQHF.

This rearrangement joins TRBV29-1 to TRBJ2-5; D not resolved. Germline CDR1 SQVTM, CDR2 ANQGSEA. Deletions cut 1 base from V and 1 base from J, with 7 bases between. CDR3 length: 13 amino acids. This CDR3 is CSVEGTLQETQYF. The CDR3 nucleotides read TGCAGCGTTGAAGGAACCCTCCAAGAGACCCAGTACTTC. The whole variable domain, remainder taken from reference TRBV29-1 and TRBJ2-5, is SAVISQKPSRDICQRGTSLTIQCQVDSQVTMMFWYRQQPGQSLTLIATANQGSEATYESGFVIDKFPISRPNLTFSTLTVSNMSPEDSSIYLCSVEGTLQETQYFGPGTRLLVL.

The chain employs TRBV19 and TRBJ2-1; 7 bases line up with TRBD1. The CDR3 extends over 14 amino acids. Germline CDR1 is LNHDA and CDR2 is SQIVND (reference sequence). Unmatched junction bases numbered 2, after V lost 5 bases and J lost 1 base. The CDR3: CASSYRGSYNEQFF. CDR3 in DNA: TGTGCCAGTAGTTACAGGGGTTCCTACAATGAGCAGTTCTTC. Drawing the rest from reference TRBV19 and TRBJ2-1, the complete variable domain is DGGITQSPKYLFRKEGQNVTLSCEQNLNHDAMYWYRQDPGQGLRLIYYSQIVNDFQKGDIAEGYSVSREKKESFPLTVTSAQKNPTAFYLCASSYRGSYNEQFFGPGTRLTVL.

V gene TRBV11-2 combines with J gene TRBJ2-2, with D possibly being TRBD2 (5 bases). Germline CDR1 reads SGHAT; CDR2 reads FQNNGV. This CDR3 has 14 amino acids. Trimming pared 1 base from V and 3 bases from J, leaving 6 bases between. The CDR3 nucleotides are TGTGCCAGCAGCTTAGCCGGGGACACCGGGGAGCTGTTTTTT. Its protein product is CASSLAGDTGELFF.

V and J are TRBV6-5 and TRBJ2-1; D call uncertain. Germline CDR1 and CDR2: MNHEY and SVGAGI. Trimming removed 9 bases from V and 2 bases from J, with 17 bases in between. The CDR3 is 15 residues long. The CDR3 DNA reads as TGTGCCAGTCAAACGGACCTCGCGACCTACAATGAGCAGTTCTTC. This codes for CASQTDLATYNEQFF.

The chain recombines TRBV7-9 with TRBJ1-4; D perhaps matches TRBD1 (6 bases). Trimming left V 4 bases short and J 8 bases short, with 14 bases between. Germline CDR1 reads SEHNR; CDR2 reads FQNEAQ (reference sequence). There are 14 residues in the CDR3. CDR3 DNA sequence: TGTGCCAGCAGCTCGAGCACAGGGTTCGAAAAACTGTTTTTT. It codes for CASSSSTGFEKLFF.

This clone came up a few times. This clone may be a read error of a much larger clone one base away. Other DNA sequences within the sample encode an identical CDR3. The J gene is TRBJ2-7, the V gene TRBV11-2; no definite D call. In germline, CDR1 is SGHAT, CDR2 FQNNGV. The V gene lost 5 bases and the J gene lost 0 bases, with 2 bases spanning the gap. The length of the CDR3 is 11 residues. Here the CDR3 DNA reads TGTGCCAGCAGCGCCTCCTACGAGCAGTACTTC. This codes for CASSASYEQYF.

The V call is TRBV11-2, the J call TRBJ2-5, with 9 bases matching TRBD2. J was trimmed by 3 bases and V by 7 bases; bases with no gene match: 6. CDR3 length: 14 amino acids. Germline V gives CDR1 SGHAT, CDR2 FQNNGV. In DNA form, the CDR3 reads TGTGCCAGCAAGCCGGGACTAGCTAAAGAGACCCAGTACTTC. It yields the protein CASKPGLAKETQYF.

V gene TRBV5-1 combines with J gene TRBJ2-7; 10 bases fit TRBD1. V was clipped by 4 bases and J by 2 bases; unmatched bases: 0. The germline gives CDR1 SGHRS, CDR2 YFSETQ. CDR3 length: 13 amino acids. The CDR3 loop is CASSGQGAYEQYF. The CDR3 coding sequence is TGCGCCAGCAGCGGACAGGGGGCCTACGAGCAGTACTTC.

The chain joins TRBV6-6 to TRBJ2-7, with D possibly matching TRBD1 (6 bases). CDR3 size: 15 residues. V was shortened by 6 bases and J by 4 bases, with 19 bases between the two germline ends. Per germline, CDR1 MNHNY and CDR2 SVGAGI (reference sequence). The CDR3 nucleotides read TGTGCCAGCAGCCTCCCCCTGGGACACACATACGAGCAGTACTTC. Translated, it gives CASSLPLGHTYEQYF.

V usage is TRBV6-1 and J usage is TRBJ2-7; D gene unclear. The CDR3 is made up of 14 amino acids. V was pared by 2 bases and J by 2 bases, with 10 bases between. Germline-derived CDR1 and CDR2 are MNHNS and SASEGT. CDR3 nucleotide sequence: TGTGCCAGCAGTGAACTCGGTTTAGCCTACGAGCAGTACTTC. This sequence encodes CASSELGLAYEQYF.

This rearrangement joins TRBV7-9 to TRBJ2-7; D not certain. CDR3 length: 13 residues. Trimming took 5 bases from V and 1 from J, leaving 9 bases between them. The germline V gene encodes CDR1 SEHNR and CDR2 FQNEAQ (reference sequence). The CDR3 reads CASSADFSYEQYF. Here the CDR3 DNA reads TGTGCCAGCAGCGCCGACTTTTCCTACGAGCAGTACTTC.

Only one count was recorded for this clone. CDR3 nucleotide sequence: TGTGCCAGTAGTATAGACCCGACAGGTTTCTATGGCTACACCTTC. Residues: CASSIDPTGFYGYTF. V and J are TRBV19 and TRBJ1-2, with D perhaps matching TRBD1 (6 bases). V was cut by 0 bases and J by 4 bases, with 12 bases left in between. The CDR3 totals 15 residues. Germline values: CDR1 LNHDA, CDR2 SQIVND (reference sequence).